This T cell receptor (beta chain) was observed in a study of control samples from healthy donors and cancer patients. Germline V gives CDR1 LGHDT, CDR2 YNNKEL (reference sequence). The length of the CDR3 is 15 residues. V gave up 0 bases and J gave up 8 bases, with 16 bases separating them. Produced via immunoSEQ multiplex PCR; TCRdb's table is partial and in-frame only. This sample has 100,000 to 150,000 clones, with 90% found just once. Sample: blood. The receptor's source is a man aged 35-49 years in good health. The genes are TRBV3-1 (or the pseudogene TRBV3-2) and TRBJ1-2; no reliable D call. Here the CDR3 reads CASSQDLDVLGGYTF. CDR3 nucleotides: TGTGCCAGCAGCCAAGATTTGGACGTTTTAGGCGGCTACACCTTC.